One sample yielded the 30 T cell receptor beta chains listed below, sequenced in a study of blood T cell repertoires in COVID-19. Generated by immunoSEQ multiplex PCR, the TCRdb table keeps only in-frame clones and is missing some. The sample lists about 59,000 clones; almost 80% were seen once. Material for sequencing was peripheral blood. These receptors were collected from a man older than 75 with acute or convalescent COVID-19.

This clone appeared a few times. The chain combines TRBV19 with TRBJ2-3; D gene ambiguous. CDR1 is LNHDA and CDR2 is SQIVND in the germline V gene (reference sequence). Trimming removed 5 bases at V and 1 base at J, with 16 bases between. The CDR3 is 16 residues long. CDR3 protein: CASSPRSFYRTDTQYF. Here the CDR3 DNA reads TGTGCCAGTAGTCCTCGGTCGTTCTACCGCACAGATACGCAGTATTTT.

This clone appeared a single time. The CDR3 DNA reads TGTGCCAGCAGCCCACGACTTCTAGCGGGACTGGGTGAGCAGTTCTTC. Translated: CASSPRLLAGLGEQFF. The chain couples TRBV7-2 to TRBJ2-1, with 9 positions matching TRBD2. CDR1 is SGHTA and CDR2 is FQGNSA in the germline V gene. J gave up 9 bases and V 5 bases, and 14 bases lay outside the gene matches. The CDR3 length is 16 residues.

This clone is a singleton in its sample. The J gene is TRBJ1-2, the V gene TRBV11-1; D may be TRBD1 (5 bases). The V end was cut by 6 bases, the J end by 2 bases, with 10 bases between. The CDR3 length is 13 residues. Germline CDR1 and CDR2: SGHAT and FQDESV (reference sequence). The DNA for the CDR3 is TGTGCCAGCAGTAAACAGGACAACTATGGCTACACCTTC. Translated, it gives CASSKQDNYGYTF.

By sample share, this clone is medium-sized. The chain has TRBV28 and TRBJ1-5, with D possibly TRBD1 on 5 matching bases. The germline CDR1 and CDR2 sequences are MDHEN and SYDVKM. The V end lost 7 bases, the J end lost 11 bases, and 15 bases lay between the germline ends. The CDR3 consists of 12 residues. CDR3 sequence (DNA): TGTGCCAGCACCCCTCCTCGGGGGGCCCAGCATTTT. This gives the protein CASTPPRGAQHF.

In DNA, the CDR3 is TGTGCCAGCAGCCACTGGACTAGCGGGGGCTACAATGAGCAGTTCTTC. This encodes CASSHWTSGGYNEQFF. The chain recombines TRBV11-3 with TRBJ2-1, with 13 bases lining up with TRBD2. CDR1 is SGHNT, CDR2 YENEEA, per germline. The trim removed 5 bases at V and 3 bases at J, leaving 4 bases unmatched. The CDR3 consists of 16 residues.

The table lists this clone with a few counts. This chain connects TRBV12-5 to TRBJ1-5; D uncertain. Per germline, CDR1 LGHNT and CDR2 FRNRAP. CDR3 length: 13 residues. V was cut by 3 bases and J by 3 bases, with 6 bases left in between. This CDR3 reads CASGLEDNQPQHF. The CDR3 bases are TGTGCTAGTGGTTTAGAGGACAATCAGCCCCAGCATTTT.

The rearrangement uses TRBV11-3 and TRBJ2-1; 11 bases fit TRBD2. The CDR3 length is 17 residues. CDR1 and CDR2 from the germline V gene are SGHNT and YENEEA. The junction had 15 bases not matched to a gene; V was cut back by 6 bases and J by 8 bases. The CDR3 nucleotides are TGTGCCAGCAGTTCCCGAGGGCTAGCGGGAGGTGGCGATGAGCAGTTCTTC. The encoded protein is CASSSRGLAGGGDEQFF. Looking up the rest from reference TRBV11-3 and TRBJ2-1 gives the full variable domain: EAGVVQSPRYKIIEKKQPVAFWCNPISGHNTLYWYLQNLGQGPELLIRYENEEAVDDSQLPKDRFSAERLKGVDSTLKIQPAELGDSAVYLCASSSRGLAGGGDEQFFGPGTRLTVL.

The chain links TRBV6-5 to TRBJ1-4; 7 bases map to TRBD1. Germline CDR1 MNHEY, CDR2 SVGAGI. This CDR3 has 15 residues. V was clipped by 5 bases and J by 5 bases; unmatched bases: 8. CDR3 protein: CASSRGDSSNEKLFF. Here the CDR3 DNA reads TGTGCCAGCAGTCGTGGGGACAGCTCGAATGAAAAACTGTTTTTT.

The chain carries TRBV29-1 and TRBJ1-1; D might be TRBD1 (6 bases). Germline loops: CDR1 SQVTM, CDR2 ANQGSEA. Between the trimmed V and J ends, which lost 2 bases and 3 bases, there was a span of 16 bases. This CDR3 is 15 amino acids long. The chain's CDR3 is CSVEKGDGRDTEAFF. The CDR3, as DNA: TGCAGCGTTGAAAAGGGGGACGGGAGGGACACTGAAGCTTTCTTT.

This chain links TRBV30 with TRBJ2-7; tentatively, D is TRBD1 (5 bases). The V end lost 1 base, the J end lost 5 bases, and 18 bases lay between the germline ends. Germline V lookup: CDR1 GTSNPN, CDR2 SVGIG (reference sequence). There are 15 residues in the CDR3. CDR3 bases: TGTGCCTGGAGTGCCTACACGCAGGGTTACGACGAGCAGTACTTC. This gives the protein CAWSAYTQGYDEQYF. Full variable domain (missing parts from reference TRBV30 and TRBJ2-7): SQTIHQWPATLVQPVGSPLSLECTVEGTSNPNLYWYRQAAGRGLQLLFYSVGIGQISSEVPQNLSASRPQDRQFILSSKKLLLSDSGFYLCAWSAYTQGYDEQYFGPGTRLTVT.

This clone came up once. This chain uses TRBV5-1 with TRBJ1-1; the D is unclear. Germline CDR1 reads SGHRS; CDR2 reads YFSETQ. There are 15 residues in the CDR3. V was pared by 4 bases and J by 4 bases, with 17 bases between. In DNA form, the CDR3 reads TGCGCCAGCAGCCCGAGCCCGGGAGCCGGCACTGAAGCTTTCTTT. It translates to CASSPSPGAGTEAFF.

This chain joins TRBV27 and TRBJ2-1; TRBD2 agrees at 12 bases. The CDR3 spans 16 residues. In germline, CDR1 is MNHEY, CDR2 SMNVEV (reference sequence). Unmatched junction bases numbered 12, after V lost 5 bases and J lost 10 bases. The CDR3 sequence: CASSPLAGGPSKEQFF. For the CDR3, the DNA is TGTGCCAGCAGTCCTCTAGCGGGAGGGCCAAGTAAGGAGCAGTTCTTC.

This clone was detected a few times. The chain joins TRBV6-5 to TRBJ2-1, with 11 bases aligning to TRBD2. Germline CDR1 MNHEY, CDR2 SVGAGI. The CDR3 sequence is 15 residues long. With V trimmed by 7 bases and J by 4 bases, 6 bases remained unmatched. The CDR3 DNA sequence: TGTGCCAGCACCAGGACTAGCGGGCCTTACAATGAGCAGTTCTTC. The encoded protein is CASTRTSGPYNEQFF.

The sample holds a few counts of this clone. The chain has TRBV19 and TRBJ1-1, with TRBD1 as a possible D gene (5 bases). The V end was cut by 4 bases, the J end by 5 bases, with 14 bases between. Germline CDR1 and CDR2: LNHDA and SQIVND (reference sequence). CDR3 length equals 14 residues. The DNA for the CDR3 is TGTGCCAGTAGTACTGCGACGGGGGGTACTGAAGCTTTCTTT. Translation gives CASSTATGGTEAFF.

V gene TRBV7-8 combines with J gene TRBJ2-7; TRBD2 aligns across 11 bases. Germline CDR1 SGHVS, CDR2 FQNEAQ. This CDR3 has 16 amino acids. Trimming took 1 base from V and 0 from J; bases not matched to a gene: 2. The CDR3 loop reads CASSLGSGGASYEQYF. CDR3 DNA sequence: TGTGCCAGCAGCTTAGGTAGCGGGGGGGCCTCCTACGAGCAGTACTTC.

This rearrangement joins TRBV5-4 to TRBJ1-2; D unclear. CDR1 is SGHNT, CDR2 YYREEE, per germline (reference sequence). The V end was cut by 4 bases, the J end by 1 base, with 14 bases between. This CDR3 has 15 residues. Written as DNA, the CDR3 is TGTGCCAGCAGCGCCGGGAGGCACCTTAACTATGGCTACACCTTC. It codes for CASSAGRHLNYGYTF. Full variable domain (outside the CDR3, taken from reference TRBV5-4 and TRBJ1-2): ETGVTQSPTHLIKTRGQQVTLRCSSQSGHNTVSWYQQALGQGPQFIFQYYREEENGRGNFPPRFSGLQFPNYSSELNVNALELDDSALYLCASSAGRHLNYGYTFGSGTRLTVV.

This clone was recorded once. The chain joins TRBV30 to TRBJ1-4, with 10 bases aligning to TRBD1. The germline V gene encodes CDR1 GTSNPN and CDR2 SVGIG (reference sequence). CDR3 length: 15 residues. Germline trimming cut 7 bases from V and 0 bases from J; bases unmatched to any gene: 5. CDR3 sequence reads: CAFDRGQATNEKLFF. The CDR3 DNA reads as TGTGCCTTCGACAGGGGGCAAGCAACTAATGAAAAACTGTTTTTT.

The chain combines TRBV11-3 with TRBJ2-7; perhaps TRBD2 as D (6 bases). This CDR3 comprises 16 residues. Trimming stripped 6 bases from V and 1 base from J, with 19 bases between. Per the germline V gene, CDR1 is SGHNT and CDR2 is YENEEA. CDR3 DNA sequence: TGTGCCAGCAGGCCCGGTGGAGGGGCCTTATCCTACGAGCAGTACTTC. It is translated as CASRPGGGALSYEQYF.

This chain connects TRBV6-5 to TRBJ2-1, with 13 bases that match TRBD2. The CDR3 has 15 amino acids. Germline CDR1 is MNHEY and CDR2 is SVGAGI. After removal of 4 bases from V and 5 bases from J, the junction contained 2 bases not matched to a gene. The DNA of the CDR3 is TGTGCCAGCAGTTCCGGGACTAGCGGGGACAATGAGCAGTTCTTC. Translated: CASSSGTSGDNEQFF.

The rearrangement links TRBV7-2 to TRBJ1-4; no clear D gene. Trimming stripped 1 base from V and 0 bases from J, with 3 bases between. The CDR3 runs to 14 residues. Germline loops: CDR1 SGHTA, CDR2 FQGNSA. CDR3 nucleotides: TGTGCCAGCAGCTTAGGTACAACTAATGAAAAACTGTTTTTT. Translated, it gives CASSLGTTNEKLFF.

The chain recombines TRBV12-5 with TRBJ1-1; D gene uncertain. V was shortened by 1 base and J by 0 bases, with 6 bases between the two germline ends. The CDR3 covers 14 residues. Germline V lookup: CDR1 LGHNT, CDR2 FRNRAP. The CDR3 nucleotides are TGTGCTAGTGGTTTGGGAGGAATGAACACTGAAGCTTTCTTT. It yields the protein CASGLGGMNTEAFF.

This clone appeared a few times. The chain is built from TRBV27 and TRBJ2-6; TRBD1 might be the D (7 bases). V lost 5 bases and J 4 bases, leaving 21 bases between the germline ends. The CDR3 is made up of 18 amino acids. The germline V gene encodes CDR1 MNHEY and CDR2 SMNVEV (reference sequence). CDR3 nucleotides: TGTGCCAGCAGTCCCCGACAGGGAGGACTGACCGGGGCCAACGTCCTGACTTTC. Amino acids: CASSPRQGGLTGANVLTF.

A single count supports this clone. The V and J genes are TRBV6-5 and TRBJ1-3; D unresolved. Per the germline V gene, CDR1 is MNHEY and CDR2 is SVGAGI. The V gene lost 7 bases and the J gene lost 0 bases, with 10 bases spanning the gap. The CDR3 has 14 amino acids. The CDR3: CASTGWYSGNTIYF. As DNA, the CDR3 is TGTGCCAGCACCGGGTGGTACTCTGGAAACACCATATATTTT.

This CDR3 reads CASSLVTGAGNQPQHF. CDR3 DNA sequence: TGTGCCAGCAGCTTAGTGACCGGCGCAGGGAACCAGCCCCAGCATTTT. This sequence joins TRBV7-2 and TRBJ1-5, with D possibly TRBD1 on 5 matching bases. V was clipped by 1 base and J by 7 bases, with 17 bases between them. The CDR3 sequence is 16 residues long. Germline V gene sequence: CDR1 SGHTA, CDR2 FQGNSA. The complete variable domain, with remaining parts taken from reference TRBV7-2 and TRBJ1-5, reads GAGVSQSPSNKVTEKGKDVELRCDPISGHTALYWYRQSLGQGLEFLIYFQGNSAPDKSGLPSDRFSAERTGGSVSTLTIQRTQQEDSAVYLCASSLVTGAGNQPQHFGDGTRLSIL.

The chain is built from TRBV6-6 and TRBJ2-1; TRBD2 matches 15 bases. J gave up 7 bases and V 4 bases, and 5 bases lay outside the gene matches. The CDR3 is 16 residues long. In germline, CDR1 is MNHNY, CDR2 SVGAGI (reference sequence). The CDR3 DNA reads as TGTGCCAGCAGTTTCGGACTAGCGGGAGGGGAGAATGAGCAGTTCTTC. Amino acids: CASSFGLAGGENEQFF.

There are a few counts of this clone. The rearrangement links TRBV2 to TRBJ1-6; unclear D gene. Trimming stripped 8 bases from V and 6 bases from J, with 17 bases between. Germline values: CDR1 SNHLY, CDR2 FYNNEI. This CDR3 region has 15 residues. The CDR3 coding sequence is TGTGCCAGCGGTTCCACACAGAAGATTAATTCACCCCTCCACTTT. Its translation: CASGSTQKINSPLHF.

V and J are TRBV3-1 (or the pseudogene TRBV3-2) and TRBJ1-1; the D gene is possibly TRBD1 (6 bases). The germline V and J ends were trimmed by 3 bases and 4 bases, with 12 bases remaining between them. The CDR3 is 14 residues long. CDR1 and CDR2 from the germline V gene are LGHDT and YNNKEL (reference sequence). In nucleotides, the CDR3 is TGTGCCAGCAGCCAGACAGGCGGGAGCACTGAAGCTTTCTTT. Translated, it gives CASSQTGGSTEAFF.

This chain links TRBV7-2 with TRBJ1-1; D ambiguous. Germline CDR1 is SGHTA and CDR2 is FQGNSA. This CDR3 spans 15 amino acids. V was cut by 1 base and J by 0 bases, with 9 bases left in between. As DNA, the CDR3 is TGTGCCAGCAGCTTAGGAGGGATCATGAACACTGAAGCTTTCTTT. This codes for CASSLGGIMNTEAFF.

The chain links TRBV19 to TRBJ1-5, with unresolved D. Per the germline V gene, CDR1 is LNHDA and CDR2 is SQIVND (reference sequence). CDR3 length: 13 amino acids. V was trimmed by 5 bases and J by 7 bases, leaving 12 bases between them. Here the CDR3 reads CASSDYGEQPQHF. For the CDR3, the DNA is TGTGCCAGTAGTGATTACGGTGAACAGCCCCAGCATTTT. Full variable domain (missing parts from reference TRBV19 and TRBJ1-5): DGGITQSPKYLFRKEGQNVTLSCEQNLNHDAMYWYRQDPGQGLRLIYYSQIVNDFQKGDIAEGYSVSREKKESFPLTVTSAQKNPTAFYLCASSDYGEQPQHFGDGTRLSIL.

This clone showed up just a few times. The rearrangement links TRBV5-1 to TRBJ1-2; TRBD1 matches 11 bases. Germline V gives CDR1 SGHRS, CDR2 YFSETQ. After removal of 3 bases from V and 4 bases from J, the junction contained 2 bases not matched to a gene. CDR3 length equals 14 residues. The CDR3 DNA reads as TGCGCCAGCAGCTGGGACAGGGGGGTCTATGGCTACACCTTC. It specifies CASSWDRGVYGYTF.